The rows below give T cell receptor beta chains drawn from one sample of a study of beta chain features in type 1 diabetes. Assay used: immunoSEQ multiplex PCR; TCRdb lists only in-frame clones, some missing. The profile shows hundreds of thousands of clones, approximately 15% of them singletons. Sequenced material: naive CD4+ T cells from blood. Receptor source: a man aged 18 to 35 with type 1 diabetes. The CDR3 runs from the conserved cysteine through the conserved F or W. The D gene is left open where the match is weak. Size is stated for part of the rows, as once, few or many counts, or as a class when the clone is expanded.

d_gene: -; j_gene: TRBJ1-6; v_gene: TRBV27; abundance: few; CDR3aa: CASIEGSPLHF; CDR3nt: TGTGCCAGCATTGAGGGTTCACCCCTCCACTTT
d_gene: -; j_gene: TRBJ2-7; v_gene: TRBV5-1; abundance: -; CDR3aa: CASSLGSKGDSYEQYF; CDR3nt: TGCGCCAGCAGCTTGGGCTCGAAGGGGGACTCCTACGAGCAGTACTTC
d_gene: -; j_gene: TRBJ2-1; v_gene: TRBV14; abundance: -; CDR3aa: CASSQDTGSSYNEQFF; CDR3nt: TGTGCCAGCAGCCAAGATACAGGTAGCTCCTACAATGAGCAGTTCTTC
d_gene: TRBD1; j_gene: TRBJ1-2; v_gene: TRBV18; abundance: -; CDR3aa: CASSPRTGTNYGYTF; CDR3nt: TGTGCCAGCTCACCACGGACAGGAACTAACTATGGCTACACCTTC
d_gene: -; j_gene: TRBJ2-7; v_gene: TRBV18; abundance: -; CDR3aa: CASSQSEGPNEQYF; CDR3nt: TGTGCCAGCTCACAAAGCGAGGGCCCCAACGAGCAGTACTTC
d_gene: TRBD2; j_gene: TRBJ2-4; v_gene: TRBV6-5; abundance: -; CDR3aa: CASSRKLAYKNIQYF; CDR3nt: TGTGCCAGCAGCAGAAAACTAGCGTATAAAAACATTCAGTACTTC
d_gene: TRBD1; j_gene: TRBJ1-2; v_gene: TRBV30; abundance: few; CDR3aa: CAWTEDRGAAGYTF; CDR3nt: TGTGCCTGGACCGAGGACAGGGGAGCGGCTGGCTACACCTTC
d_gene: -; j_gene: TRBJ2-5; v_gene: TRBV29-1; abundance: many; CDR3aa: CSVGNYDETQYF; CDR3nt: TGCAGCGTTGGGAACTACGATGAGACCCAGTACTTC
d_gene: -; j_gene: TRBJ2-1; v_gene: TRBV5-1; abundance: -; CDR3aa: CASSLGTAFNYNEQFF; CDR3nt: TGCGCCAGCAGCTTGGGGACAGCCTTTAACTACAATGAGCAGTTCTTC
d_gene: -; j_gene: TRBJ2-5; v_gene: TRBV5-1; abundance: -; CDR3aa: CASSLETAQETQYF; CDR3nt: TGCGCCAGCAGCTTGGAAACAGCCCAAGAGACCCAGTACTTC
d_gene: -; j_gene: TRBJ2-1; v_gene: TRBV7-9; abundance: -; CDR3aa: CASSFTGDEQFF; CDR3nt: TGTGCCAGCAGCTTTACCGGGGATGAGCAGTTCTTC
d_gene: -; j_gene: TRBJ2-2; v_gene: TRBV28; abundance: few; CDR3aa: CASSSLASYQNDGELFF; CDR3nt: TGTGCCAGCAGTTCGCTAGCTTCCTACCAGAACGACGGGGAGCTGTTTTTT
d_gene: -; j_gene: TRBJ2-2; v_gene: TRBV10-3; abundance: -; CDR3aa: CAISEGLNTGELFF; CDR3nt: TGTGCCATCAGTGAAGGACTTAACACCGGGGAGCTGTTTTTT
d_gene: -; j_gene: TRBJ2-6; v_gene: TRBV5-1; abundance: few; CDR3aa: CASSLEGQYSGANVLTF; CDR3nt: TGCGCCAGCAGCTTGGAAGGACAGTACTCTGGGGCCAACGTCCTGACTTTC
d_gene: -; j_gene: TRBJ1-2; v_gene: TRBV29-1; abundance: few; CDR3aa: CSVDPGYTF; CDR3nt: TGCAGCGTTGATCCGGGCTACACCTTC
d_gene: TRBD1; j_gene: TRBJ1-2; v_gene: TRBV10-2; abundance: few; CDR3aa: CASRTLTGQDDYTF; CDR3nt: TGCGCCAGCAGGACCCTGACAGGGCAGGATGACTACACCTTC
d_gene: -; j_gene: TRBJ1-1; v_gene: TRBV29-1; abundance: -; CDR3aa: CSVEDYMNTEAFF; CDR3nt: TGCAGCGTTGAGGACTATATGAACACTGAAGCTTTCTTT
d_gene: -; j_gene: TRBJ2-7; v_gene: TRBV5-1; abundance: few; CDR3aa: CASSLGGTYEQYF; CDR3nt: TGCGCCAGCAGCTTAGGAGGGACCTACGAGCAGTACTTC
d_gene: TRBD2; j_gene: TRBJ2-5; v_gene: TRBV9; abundance: -; CDR3aa: CASSVESLAGAETQYF; CDR3nt: TGTGCCAGCAGCGTCGAAAGTCTAGCGGGAGCAGAGACCCAGTACTTC